This T cell receptor beta chain was observed in a study of CD8 T cells in ankylosing spondylitis. Findings and caveats of the study: According to the report, clones linked to the disease were significantly enriched in matched synovial fluid samples taken from ankylosing spondylitis patients. Seemingly characteristic of ankylosing spondylitis blood was a TCR beta motif consisting of eight highly homologous variants.

This clonotype came up many times. The antigen remains unidentified. Germline V gene lookup returns CDR1 SGHRS and CDR2 YFSETQ. Losses at the gene ends were 4 bases for V and 2 bases for J; bases not matched to a gene: 8. This CDR3 comprises 16 residues. Making the TCR beta libraries involved quantitative 5'-RACE with molecular barcodes. TCRdb itself ran the 5' RACE reads through MiXCR, one entry per CDR3 protein. The table lists a few hundred thousand distinct CDR3 sequences, 7% to 9% of them singletons. The chain combines TRBV5-1 with TRBJ2-3; 9 nucleotides agree with TRBD2. This TCR came from a male donor with ankylosing spondylitis. Sequenced: blood, either unsorted or a sorted T cell fraction (not recorded which). CDR3 protein: CASSRSSGIDTDTQYF. The CDR3 nucleotides read TGCGCCAGCAGCCGATCTAGCGGGATAGACACAGATACGCAGTATTTT.